The next 16 T cell receptor beta chains were all read from a single sample in a study of shared clonotypes between healthy human individuals. Profiled with immunoSEQ multiplex PCR; TCRdb holds only in-frame clones, not every one. Counted here are about 650,000 clones, roughly 95% occurring once; the ten biggest clones make up approximately 0.1%. Only CD45RO-negative cells positively selected for CCR7 counted as naive CD8 cells, so terminally differentiated effector memory CD45RA+ cells were excluded. The sequencing input was naive CD8+ T cells sorted from blood. The receptors come from a woman aged 25 to 39 in good health.

The V gene is TRBV19, the J gene TRBJ2-3; 7 bases are a match to TRBD2. Germline lookup yields CDR1 LNHDA and CDR2 SQIVND (reference sequence). There are 16 residues in the CDR3. Trimming took 3 bases from V and 3 from J; bases not matched to a gene: 9. The CDR3 region is CASSIGRGGWTDTQYF. The CDR3 DNA reads TGTGCCAGTAGTATTGGGAGGGGAGGATGGACAGATACGCAGTATTTT.

The CDR3 protein is CASSWSTGASSTDTQYF. The DNA of the CDR3 is TGTGCCAGCAGTTGGTCTACGGGGGCTAGTTCCACAGATACGCAGTATTTT. The rearrangement links TRBV28 to TRBJ2-3; TRBD1 or TRBD2 may be the D gene (6 bases each). Trimming removed 4 bases at V and 2 bases at J, with 19 bases between. This CDR3 contains 17 residues. Per germline, CDR1 MDHEN and CDR2 SYDVKM.

The chain is built from TRBV9 and TRBJ2-2; 9 bases are a match to TRBD1. Trimming removed 5 bases from V and 4 bases from J; junction bases left unmatched: 9. The CDR3 totals 16 residues. Germline loops: CDR1 SGDLS, CDR2 YYNGEE. The CDR3 region is CASSEDRGYLTGELFF. Written as DNA, the CDR3 is TGTGCCAGCAGTGAGGACAGGGGCTATCTCACCGGGGAGCTGTTTTTT. Together with reference TRBV9 and TRBJ2-2, the CDR3 gives the full variable domain: DSGVTQTPKHLITATGQRVTLRCSPRSGDLSVYWYQQSLDQGLQFLIQYYNGEERAKGNILERFSAQQFPDLHSELNLSSLELGDSALYFCASSEDRGYLTGELFFGEGSRLTVL.

J is TRBJ2-7 and V is TRBV4-1; 9 bases match TRBD2. V dropped 5 bases and J dropped 1; count of bases not matched to a gene: 6. This CDR3 comprises 15 residues. Germline assignment: CDR1 MGHRA and CDR2 YSYEKL. The DNA of the CDR3 is TGCGCCAGCAGCTTGGGGCTAGCGGGGTCCTACGAGCAGTACTTC. Translating gives CASSLGLAGSYEQYF.

In this sample, this clone turned up once. The chain recombines TRBV7-9 with TRBJ1-2; D perhaps matches TRBD1 (5 bases). Germline V lookup: CDR1 SEHNR, CDR2 FQNEAQ (reference sequence). The CDR3 contains 13 residues. Trimming stripped 1 base from V and 4 bases from J, with 7 bases between. DNA for the CDR3: TGTGCCAGCAGCTTAGGACAGAGCTATGGCTACACCTTC. Its protein product is CASSLGQSYGYTF.

V and J are TRBV13 and TRBJ1-2; possible D gene TRBD1, 5 bases. Deletions cut 1 base from V and 7 bases from J, with 10 bases between. CDR1 PRHDT and CDR2 FYEKMQ come from the germline V gene (reference sequence). This CDR3 is 13 amino acids long. The CDR3 loop reads CASSLAGGSGYTF. The CDR3, as DNA: TGTGCCAGCAGCTTAGCCGGGGGGTCTGGCTACACCTTC.

This sequence joins TRBV4-1 and TRBJ2-7; D gene uncertain. V lost 1 base, J lost 9 bases, and 13 bases lay in between. Germline CDR1 MGHRA, CDR2 YSYEKL. This CDR3 is 13 amino acids long. CDR3 residues: CASSQVPGVVQYF. The CDR3, as DNA: TGCGCCAGCAGCCAAGTACCTGGGGTCGTGCAGTACTTC.

This chain links TRBV28 with TRBJ2-2; the match to TRBD2 covers 7 bases. Germline V gene data show CDR1 as MDHEN and CDR2 as SYDVKM. With V trimmed by 2 bases and J by 3 bases, 12 bases remained unmatched. CDR3 length: 18 amino acids. The CDR3 sequence: CASSLQSLVAGYTGELFF. CDR3 bases: TGTGCCAGCAGTTTACAAAGCCTCGTAGCGGGTTACACCGGGGAGCTGTTTTTT.

This chain links TRBV9 with TRBJ2-3, with 8 bases fitting TRBD2. The CDR3 consists of 15 residues. Germline V lookup: CDR1 SGDLS, CDR2 YYNGEE. Losses at the gene ends were 4 bases for V and 6 bases for J; bases not matched to a gene: 10. The CDR3 nucleotides read TGTGCCAGCAGCCTCGACGGGGGGGCGGGTGATACGCAGTATTTT. Residues: CASSLDGGAGDTQYF.

The chain links TRBV27 to TRBJ2-3; the match to TRBD2 covers 10 bases. The CDR3 contains 16 residues. From germline, CDR1 is MNHEY and CDR2 SMNVEV (reference sequence). The J segment lost 2 bases and the V segment lost 5 bases, leaving 7 bases of the junction unmatched. The CDR3 reads CASSPRLAGDTDTQYF. In nucleotides, the CDR3 is TGTGCCAGCAGTCCAAGACTAGCGGGCGACACAGATACGCAGTATTTT.

The chain carries TRBV29-1 and TRBJ2-7; TRBD2 is a possible D gene (5 bases). Per germline, CDR1 SQVTM and CDR2 ANQGSEA. This CDR3 region has 13 residues. V was clipped by 7 bases and J by 0 bases, with 13 bases between them. The CDR3 DNA follows: TGCAGCGGCCTCAGCGGCAACTCCTACGAGCAGTACTTC. Translated, it gives CSGLSGNSYEQYF.

The chain employs TRBV2 and TRBJ1-2, with 7 bases aligning to TRBD1. Germline CDR1 and CDR2: SNHLY and FYNNEI. Losses at the gene ends were 5 bases for V and 4 bases for J; bases not matched to a gene: 4. The CDR3 sequence is 13 residues long. For the CDR3, the DNA is TGTGCCAGCAGTATGGGACAGATCTATGGCTACACCTTC. This sequence encodes CASSMGQIYGYTF.

The chain employs TRBV4-1 and TRBJ2-5; 10 bases align to TRBD2. This CDR3 spans 15 amino acids. Losses at the gene ends were 2 bases for V and 7 bases for J; bases not matched to a gene: 7. Germline V lookup: CDR1 MGHRA, CDR2 YSYEKL. This CDR3 reads CASSQTTSGLRTQYF. CDR3 bases: TGCGCCAGCAGCCAAACGACTAGCGGGCTGCGGACCCAGTACTTC.

The V and J genes are TRBV25-1 and TRBJ2-7, with 11 bases fitting TRBD2. CDR1 is MGHDK, CDR2 SYGVNS, per germline. This CDR3 is 16 amino acids long. With V trimmed by 1 base and J by 1 base, 3 bases remained unmatched. Here the CDR3 DNA reads TGTGCCAGCAGTGAATTTAGGACTAGCGGGTCCTACGAGCAGTACTTC. Residues: CASSEFRTSGSYEQYF.

This chain connects TRBV27 to TRBJ1-1; no definite D call. The CDR3 is made up of 13 amino acids. V lost 9 bases and J 1 base, leaving 12 bases between the germline ends. Germline lookup yields CDR1 MNHEY and CDR2 SMNVEV (reference sequence). Written as DNA, the CDR3 is TGTGCCAGTTCGATATTCCAGAACACTGAAGCTTTCTTT. Translated, it gives CASSIFQNTEAFF.

The sample holds one count of this clone. The chain has TRBV28 and TRBJ2-1; D is undetermined. V dropped 7 bases and J dropped 5 bases, with 15 bases sitting between them. The CDR3 sequence is 14 residues long. Per germline, CDR1 MDHEN and CDR2 SYDVKM. The CDR3, as DNA: TGTGCCAGCACCTCCTCCGTAAACGACAATGAGCAGTTCTTC. Amino acids: CASTSSVNDNEQFF.